Below, one TCR beta chain is given with its context. In its sample, this clone was seen once. The antigen it recognizes is unknown. No clone much larger than this one lies a single base away; base qualities are absent. The data stem from a study of T cell changes during pregnancy in multiple sclerosis (dated by TCRdb to between 2017 and 2020). A note on the overall study: The study examined how the T cell repertoire changed over the course of pregnancy in women with multiple sclerosis.

Libraries were prepared through the immunoSEQ multiplex PCR assay. The table comes from immuneACCESS by way of TCRdb, which keeps in-frame sequences with V and J called. Part of the clones is missing from these tables; in studies checked, under half for an unresolved V gene and the rest for unknown reasons. Counted in this sample were roughly 42,000 clones; about 94% of them appeared once. Approximately 0.35% of the sample is taken by the ten largest. From a lookup of the germline V gene, CDR1 and CDR2 are SGHVS and FQNEAQ. Cut back by 2 bases and 7 bases, the V and J ends lie 15 bases apart. The CDR3 runs 15 amino acids, cysteine and phenylalanine included. Just the 45-base CDR3 DNA is kept, in frame starting at base 1.

This TCR was recovered from a female donor with multiple sclerosis, enrolled in a pregnancy study. The specimen comprised CD4+ T cells from peripheral blood mononuclear cells, sampled after pregnancy. Recombination linked TRBV7-8 to TRBJ2-1; TRBD2 is possibly the D segment (5 matching bases). The CDR3 amino acid sequence is: CASSLPRHSANEQFF. The nucleotides are TGTGCCAGCAGCTTACCTAGACATAGCGCGAATGAGCAGTTCTTC.